What follows are 2 T cell receptor delta chains derived from one specimen sequenced in a study of gamma-delta T cells after stem cell transplantation. TCRdb re-called clones from the RT-PCR reads via CATT. The table lists 2,500 to 3,500 delta-chain clones, around 1.7% of them singletons. Sequenced input: gamma-delta T cells. The source of these receptors is a human donor. It is not recorded whose cells these are; they may come from a transplant donor.

There are a few counts of this clone. The protein held in TCRdb is that of a much larger clone and does not match this DNA's translation at residue 12, likely because of a read error; the protein shown is translated from the DNA. The V and J genes are TRDV2 and TRDJ1; D might be TRDD3 (5 bases). The CDR3 is 15 residues long. V lost 0 bases, J lost 10 bases, and 20 bases lay in between. Germline V CDR1 and CDR2: GEAIGNYY, EKD. The DNA for the CDR3 is TGTGCCTGTGACACCGTTGGAGATATAGGGGAGCCACTCATCTTT. Its protein is CACDTVGDIGEPLIF.

As for this clone: A far larger clone is a single base away, which makes a read error likely. Other DNA sequences in this specimen translate into the identical CDR3. This sequence joins TRDV2 and TRDJ1; 11 bases map to TRDD3. Germline CDR1 GEAIGNYY, CDR2 EKD. The ends lost 0 bases at V and 2 bases at J; junction bases unmatched: 31. CDR3 size: 25 residues. DNA of the CDR3: TGTGCCTGTGACACCTTAAATCCCCCCATACTGGGGGATAAGGGACCAGACCGTATGACCGATAAACTCATCTTT. It yields the protein CACDTLNPPILGDKGPDRMTDKLIF.